Each of the 22 T cell receptor beta chains below was sequenced from the same sample in a study of T cells in localized non-small cell lung cancer. Data came from immunoSEQ multiplex PCR; TCRdb stores just in-frame clones and leaves some out. The table has around 64,000 clones, approximately 80% seen once. The sample consisted of PBMCs, taken before any cancer treatment. These receptors all come from a man between 35 and 75 years old with stage II lung adenocarcinoma.

This sequence joins TRBV18 and TRBJ1-2; 8 nucleotides line up with TRBD1. This CDR3 region has 14 residues. From germline, CDR1 is KGHSH and CDR2 LQKENI. J gave up 3 bases and V 3 bases, and 3 bases lay outside the gene matches. The CDR3 loop reads CASSPTTGDYGYTF. CDR3 bases: TGTGCCAGCTCACCTACGACAGGGGACTATGGCTACACCTTC.

The genes are TRBV5-1 and TRBJ1-1, with a possible D match to TRBD1 (5 bases). Looked up from germline, CDR1 is SGHRS and CDR2 is YFSETQ. The CDR3 extends over 14 amino acids. Trimming left V 0 bases short and J 2 bases short, with 8 bases between. The CDR3 DNA follows: TGCGCCAGCAGCTTGGGGGGGATTAACACTGAAGCTTTCTTT. It translates to CASSLGGINTEAFF.

This clone occurred a few times. V is TRBV30 and J is TRBJ1-5, with no clear D. Germline CDR1 reads GTSNPN; CDR2 reads SVGIG (reference sequence). V lost 0 bases and J 0 bases, leaving 3 bases between the germline ends. The CDR3 spans 13 residues. The CDR3, as DNA: TGTGCCTGGAGTGTATCTAGCAATCAGCCCCAGCATTTT. It encodes CAWSVSSNQPQHF. The full variable domain, with the rest looked up from reference TRBV30 and TRBJ1-5, is SQTIHQWPATLVQPVGSPLSLECTVEGTSNPNLYWYRQAAGRGLQLLFYSVGIGQISSEVPQNLSASRPQDRQFILSSKKLLLSDSGFYLCAWSVSSNQPQHFGDGTRLSIL.

This rearrangement joins TRBV10-3 to TRBJ2-2, with a possible D match to TRBD2 (5 bases). The CDR3 loop spans 13 amino acids. V lost 7 bases to trimming and J lost 5 bases, with 11 bases between them. The V gene's germline CDR1 is ENHRY and CDR2 SYGVKD. The CDR3 nucleotides read TGTGCCATCACCCTTAGCGAGACCGGGGAGCTGTTTTTT. Protein product: CAITLSETGELFF.

The chain uses TRBV7-3 and TRBJ2-1; tentative D call: TRBD2 (5 bases). The V and J ends lost 5 bases and 7 bases respectively, with 12 bases between them. This CDR3 spans 13 amino acids. Per germline, CDR1 SGHTA and CDR2 FQGTGA. Here the CDR3 DNA reads TGTGCCAGCAGCCCCGGACTGACTAATGAGCAGTTCTTC. Amino acids: CASSPGLTNEQFF.

The chain has TRBV30 and TRBJ2-7; D could derive from TRBD1 or TRBD2 (5 bases each). V was clipped by 3 bases and J by 6 bases, with 33 bases between them. This CDR3 comprises 19 residues. CDR1 GTSNPN and CDR2 SVGIG come from the germline V gene (reference sequence). The CDR3 region has the DNA TGTGCCTGGAGGGCTAGGGGCGGCTTAACCCTATCAGGAGGTATCGAGCAGTACTTC. Its translation is CAWRARGGLTLSGGIEQYF.

This clone was counted between two and nine times. The gene calls are TRBV11-3 and TRBJ2-4; 8 bases are a match to TRBD1. Germline CDR1 and CDR2: SGHNT and YENEEA. V trimming: 5 bases; J trimming: 8 bases; junction bases outside the gene matches: 2. The CDR3 has 12 amino acids. CDR3 protein: CASSQGADIQYF. The CDR3 bases are TGTGCCAGCAGCCAGGGGGCAGACATTCAGTACTTC.

The chain couples TRBV7-2 to TRBJ2-5, with 14 positions matching TRBD2. The CDR3 length is 17 residues. Germline V gene lookup returns CDR1 SGHTA and CDR2 FQGNSA. The trim removed 4 bases at V and 4 bases at J, leaving 8 bases unmatched. The CDR3 nucleotides read TGTGCCAGCAGCTCGCCGGGACTAGCGGGAGTGAGAGAGACCCAGTACTTC. Translating it yields CASSSPGLAGVRETQYF.

The V call is TRBV10-3, the J call TRBJ2-7, with unresolved D. This CDR3 comprises 12 residues. Germline V CDR1 and CDR2: ENHRY, SYGVKD. V was clipped by 10 bases and J by 0 bases, with 10 bases between them. As DNA, the CDR3 is TGTGCCACCGGACGGTCCTCCTACGAGCAGTACTTC. It encodes CATGRSSYEQYF.

The chain is built from TRBV7-2 and TRBJ1-3, with TRBD1 identical over 7 bases. This CDR3 spans 18 amino acids. The germline V gene encodes CDR1 SGHTA and CDR2 FQGNSA. J lost 0 bases, V lost 1 base, and 9 bases had no gene match. The CDR3 reads CASSLGVGTVLSGNTIYF. The CDR3 bases are TGTGCCAGCAGCTTAGGGGTAGGGACAGTGCTCTCTGGAAACACCATATATTTT. Together with reference TRBV7-2 and TRBJ1-3, the CDR3 gives the full variable domain: GAGVSQSPSNKVTEKGKDVELRCDPISGHTALYWYRQSLGQGLEFLIYFQGNSAPDKSGLPSDRFSAERTGGSVSTLTIQRTQQEDSAVYLCASSLGVGTVLSGNTIYFGEGSWLTVV.

For the CDR3, the DNA is TGTGCCAGCAGCTTAGACAGGGCTTCGAGGACCATTCAGTACTTC. This translates into CASSLDRASRTIQYF. This chain uses TRBV11-2 with TRBJ2-4; tentatively, D is TRBD1 (5 bases). Germline loops: CDR1 SGHAT, CDR2 FQNNGV. CDR3 length: 15 residues. V shed 0 bases and J shed 9 bases, with 15 bases lying between them.

This chain connects TRBV27 to TRBJ2-1; perhaps TRBD1 as D (6 bases). This CDR3 is 13 amino acids long. Germline loops: CDR1 MNHEY, CDR2 SMNVEV (reference sequence). Between the trimmed V and J ends, which lost 7 bases and 6 bases, there was a span of 13 bases. CDR3 loop: CASKDSGGNEQFF. The CDR3 DNA reads TGTGCCAGCAAGGACAGTGGGGGCAATGAGCAGTTCTTC.

This clone was counted only a few times. In the same sample, other DNA sequences code for this CDR3. This CDR3 reads CASSYSPGHTEAFF. The DNA for the CDR3 is TGTGCCAGCAGTTACTCTCCAGGGCACACTGAAGCTTTCTTT. The V and J genes are TRBV6-5 and TRBJ1-1; possibly TRBD1 for D (5 bases). CDR3 length: 14 residues. CDR1 is MNHEY, CDR2 SVGAGI, per germline. Trimming removed 0 bases at V and 3 bases at J, with 8 bases between.

V gene TRBV7-9 combines with J gene TRBJ2-1, with D maybe TRBD1 (5 bases). The CDR3 is made up of 16 amino acids. The germline CDR1 and CDR2 sequences are SEHNR and FQNEAQ (reference sequence). Trimming cost V 0 bases and J 8 bases, with 17 bases left between them. This CDR3 reads CASSLAQYQGRDEQFF. DNA for the CDR3: TGTGCCAGCAGCTTAGCACAGTACCAGGGTCGGGATGAGCAGTTCTTC. Drawing the rest from reference TRBV7-9 and TRBJ2-1, the complete variable domain is DTGVSQNPRHKITKRGQNVTFRCDPISEHNRLYWYRQTLGQGPEFLTYFQNEAQLEKSRLLSDRFSAERPKGSFSTLEIQRTEQGDSAMYLCASSLAQYQGRDEQFFGPGTRLTVL.

V usage is TRBV2 and J usage is TRBJ1-5; D remains unclear. V was shortened by 4 bases and J by 0 bases, with 10 bases between the two germline ends. The CDR3 loop spans 15 amino acids. The V gene's germline CDR1 is SNHLY and CDR2 FYNNEI. CDR3 protein: CASSVSGSSNQPQHF. CDR3 sequence (DNA): TGTGCCAGCAGTGTTTCTGGGTCTAGCAATCAGCCCCAGCATTTT.

The chain combines TRBV18 with TRBJ2-1; 8 bases fit TRBD2. Trimming removed 1 base from V and 2 bases from J; junction bases left unmatched: 7. Per germline, CDR1 KGHSH and CDR2 LQKENI. The CDR3 loop spans 17 amino acids. The DNA of the CDR3 is TGTGCCAGCTCACCACGGGTAGCGGGACGCCCCTACAATGAGCAGTTCTTC. Translating it yields CASSPRVAGRPYNEQFF.

V gene TRBV14 combines with J gene TRBJ2-3, with TRBD2 as a possible D gene (6 bases). The CDR3 totals 14 residues. Trimming removed 8 bases at V and 2 bases at J, with 14 bases between. CDR1 SGHDN and CDR2 FVKESK come from the germline V gene. The CDR3 region has the DNA TGTGCCAGCCCGAGGCTAGCGCCCACAGATACGCAGTATTTT. The encoded protein is CASPRLAPTDTQYF. The full variable domain, in which reference TRBV14 and TRBJ2-3 provide the parts outside the CDR3, is EAGVTQFPSHSVIEKGQTVTLRCDPISGHDNLYWYRRVMGKEIKFLLHFVKESKQDESGMPNNRFLAERTGGTYSTLKVQPAELEDSGVYFCASPRLAPTDTQYFGPGTRLTVL.

The J gene is TRBJ1-2, the V gene TRBV16; 9 bases align to TRBD1. CDR3 length equals 15 residues. Trimming cost V 5 bases and J 0 bases; bases outside gene matches: 4. Germline V CDR1 and CDR2: KGHSY, FQNENV. CDR3 bases: TGTGCCAGCAGCAACCGGGACAGGGCTAACTATGGCTACACCTTC. Protein product: CASSNRDRANYGYTF.

This sequence joins TRBV5-4 and TRBJ2-5, with D possibly being TRBD2 (5 bases). Trimming took off 0 bases at V and 3 bases at J, with 18 bases between the two ends. CDR3 length equals 17 residues. Germline V gene lookup returns CDR1 SGHNT and CDR2 YYREEE (reference sequence). This CDR3 is CASSLEGRGQRKETQYF. Written as DNA, the CDR3 is TGTGCCAGCAGCTTGGAAGGGCGCGGGCAGAGGAAAGAGACCCAGTACTTC.

The count of this clone is one. V gene TRBV4-2 combines with J gene TRBJ2-1, with 7 positions matching TRBD2. CDR1 and CDR2 (germline): LGHNA, YNFKEQ. V lost 1 base, J lost 4 bases, and 7 bases stayed unmatched. The CDR3 is made up of 16 amino acids. CDR3 sequence: CASSQVSSGTYNEQFF. The CDR3 DNA sequence: TGTGCCAGCAGCCAAGTCAGCAGCGGGACGTACAATGAGCAGTTCTTC.

The CDR3 sequence is CASRGQLDRGAAFF. The CDR3, as DNA: TGTGCCAGCAGGGGCCAGTTGGACAGGGGAGCAGCTTTCTTT. V usage is TRBV25-1 and J usage is TRBJ1-1; TRBD1 matches at 9 bases. CDR3 size: 14 residues. Germline V gene sequence: CDR1 MGHDK, CDR2 SYGVNS. V was clipped by 6 bases and J by 10 bases; unmatched bases: 12.

The V call is TRBV10-3, the J call TRBJ1-1; perhaps TRBD1 as D (6 bases). V lost 5 bases and J lost 4, with 14 bases in between. The CDR3 runs to 14 residues. Germline V CDR1 and CDR2: ENHRY, SYGVKD. CDR3 coding DNA: TGTGCCATCAGTCTACAGGGTACGGGCACTGAAGCTTTCTTT. Translated, it gives CAISLQGTGTEAFF.